These 20 T cell receptor beta chains were all obtained from the same sample, sequenced in a study of blood T cell repertoires in COVID-19. Sequencing used immunoSEQ multiplex PCR; TCRdb keeps in-frame clones, though not all of them. Of around 80,000 clones detected, roughly 78% appear once; the ten largest clones hold less than 6%. Sequenced input: peripheral blood. Receptors were obtained from a woman in her 70s with acute or convalescent COVID-19.

This rearrangement joins TRBV27 to TRBJ1-6; D ambiguous. Trimming stripped 6 bases from V and 13 bases from J, with 16 bases between. The V gene's germline CDR1 is MNHEY and CDR2 SMNVEV (reference sequence). The CDR3 consists of 13 residues. The CDR3 reads CASSSNGVPPLHF. CDR3 sequence (DNA): TGTGCCAGCAGCTCGAACGGGGTACCGCCCCTCCACTTT.

This clone was observed a handful of times. The gene calls are TRBV19 and TRBJ1-1; 8 bases line up with TRBD1. Germline assignment: CDR1 LNHDA and CDR2 SQIVND (reference sequence). Unmatched junction bases numbered 4, after V lost 1 base and J lost 0 bases. The CDR3 sequence is 16 residues long. The CDR3 loop reads CASSIGTGRMNTEAFF. For the CDR3, the DNA is TGTGCCAGTAGTATAGGGACAGGGAGGATGAACACTGAAGCTTTCTTT.

The V call is TRBV7-2, the J call TRBJ2-5; D is perhaps TRBD2 (6 bases). The CDR3 consists of 15 residues. Trimming pared 0 bases from V and 6 bases from J, leaving 14 bases between. The germline CDR1 and CDR2 sequences are SGHTA and FQGNSA. CDR3 loop: CASSLALGGEKTQYF. The DNA of the CDR3 is TGTGCCAGCAGCTTAGCGTTAGGCGGGGAAAAGACCCAGTACTTC. The full variable domain, completed using reference TRBV7-2 and TRBJ2-5, is GAGVSQSPSNKVTEKGKDVELRCDPISGHTALYWYRQSLGQGLEFLIYFQGNSAPDKSGLPSDRFSAERTGGSVSTLTIQRTQQEDSAVYLCASSLALGGEKTQYFGPGTRLLVL.

This chain connects TRBV10-2 to TRBJ2-5, with D hard to call. V was shortened by 0 bases and J by 5 bases, with 16 bases between the two germline ends. This CDR3 contains 16 residues. Per germline, CDR1 WSHSY and CDR2 SAAADI. The CDR3 is CASSESSLPPRETQYF. DNA for the CDR3: TGCGCCAGCAGTGAGTCCTCCCTCCCTCCGCGGGAGACCCAGTACTTC.

This clone was counted a few times. V is TRBV7-8 and J is TRBJ2-3; 8 nucleotides match TRBD1. CDR1 SGHVS and CDR2 FQNEAQ come from the germline V gene. V shed 5 bases, J shed 1 base, and the junction held 5 bases outside the gene matches. This CDR3 spans 15 amino acids. DNA of the CDR3: TGTGCCAGCAGCCTCGGACAGGGTGGCACAGATACGCAGTATTTT. The encoded protein is CASSLGQGGTDTQYF.

The chain is built from TRBV3-1 (or the pseudogene TRBV3-2) and TRBJ2-7; D unresolved. The CDR3 is 15 residues long. Germline V gives CDR1 LGHDT, CDR2 YNNKEL (reference sequence). Trimming took 1 base from V and 0 from J, leaving 10 bases between them. The CDR3 DNA sequence: TGTGCCAGCAGCCAAGGGGCGTTCCCCTCCTACGAGCAGTACTTC. Its translation is CASSQGAFPSYEQYF.

The chain is built from TRBV6-5 and TRBJ1-3; no firm D call. This CDR3 is built from 14 residues. Germline V CDR1 and CDR2: MNHEY, SVGAGI. With 7 bases removed from V and 8 bases from J, the gap between germline ends came to 18 bases. CDR3 sequence reads: CASIAGLQADTIYF. DNA of the CDR3: TGTGCCAGCATCGCGGGATTACAAGCGGACACCATATATTTT.

The J gene is TRBJ2-7, the V gene TRBV13, with 9 bases matching TRBD1. The V segment lost 3 bases and the J segment 3 bases; nucleotides outside the gene matches: 9. CDR1 is PRHDT, CDR2 FYEKMQ, per germline (reference sequence). The CDR3 extends over 16 amino acids. CDR3 in amino acids: CASSFFGDRASYEQYF. The CDR3, as DNA: TGTGCCAGCAGCTTTTTTGGGGACAGGGCAAGCTACGAGCAGTACTTC.

This clone was counted between two and nine times. This chain links TRBV4-2 with TRBJ1-5; 7 nucleotides agree with TRBD1. Germline assignment: CDR1 LGHNA and CDR2 YNFKEQ. The trim removed 5 bases at V and 7 bases at J, leaving 14 bases unmatched. This CDR3 is 16 amino acids long. In DNA form, the CDR3 reads TGTGCCAGCAGCGGTTGGGACAGAGACTTCCGACAGCCCCAGCATTTT. It encodes CASSGWDRDFRQPQHF.

The J gene is TRBJ2-7, the V gene TRBV12-2; TRBD2, the table's D call, lacks a check against the DNA. TRBV12-2 is reported as a pseudogene. There are 20 residues in the CDR3. The CDR3 nucleotides are TGTGCAAGTCGCTACTACGCTGCGGGGCAACTAGGGGTGCCTAGAGAGGGGCAGTACTTC. This translates into CASRYYAAGQLGVPREGQYF.

This chain connects TRBV5-1 to TRBJ2-1, with 10 positions matching TRBD2. In germline, CDR1 is SGHRS, CDR2 YFSETQ. After removal of 4 bases from V and 0 bases from J, the junction contained 7 bases not matched to a gene. The CDR3 extends over 17 amino acids. CDR3 bases: TGCGCCAGCAGCGGGCTAGCGGGGGTAAGCTCCTACAATGAGCAGTTCTTC. Its protein is CASSGLAGVSSYNEQFF. Variable domain in full (rest from reference TRBV5-1 and TRBJ2-1): KAGVTQTPRYLIKTRGQQVTLSCSPISGHRSVSWYQQTPGQGLQFLFEYFSETQRNKGNFPGRFSGRQFSNSRSEMNVSTLELGDSALYLCASSGLAGVSSYNEQFFGPGTRLTVL.

The V gene is TRBV3-1 (or the pseudogene TRBV3-2), the J gene TRBJ2-7, with 7 bases that match TRBD2. The CDR3 consists of 14 residues. Germline CDR1 reads LGHDT; CDR2 reads YNNKEL (reference sequence). With 5 bases clipped from V and 2 bases from J, the junction kept 6 bases outside the gene matches. DNA for the CDR3: TGTGCCAGCAGCGGCGGACTAGGCGCCTACGAGCAGTACTTC. Translating it yields CASSGGLGAYEQYF.

V usage is TRBV6-2 or TRBV6-3 and J usage is TRBJ1-2; D unclear. Between the trimmed V and J ends, which lost 5 bases and 2 bases, there was a span of 12 bases. The CDR3 runs 14 residues. Germline V lookup: CDR1 MNHEY, CDR2 SVGEGT. This chain's CDR3 is CASSDRHGNYGYTF. The CDR3 nucleotides read TGTGCCAGCAGTGACCGACACGGAAACTATGGCTACACCTTC.

The sample holds a few counts of this clone. The chain carries TRBV9 and TRBJ2-5, with 12 bases aligning to TRBD2. Germline lookup yields CDR1 SGDLS and CDR2 YYNGEE. V lost 4 bases, J lost 4 bases, and 11 bases stayed unmatched. The CDR3 length is 17 residues. The CDR3 DNA sequence: TGTGCCAGCAGCACCGGACTAGCGGGGCTATGGACAGAGACCCAGTACTTC. Protein sequence: CASSTGLAGLWTETQYF.

The CDR3 DNA follows: TGTGCCAGGGACAACGGGCCCCATGAGCAGTTCTTC. It yields the protein CARDNGPHEQFF. V and J are TRBV5-8 and TRBJ2-1, with D possibly TRBD1 on 5 matching bases. Germline V gene data show CDR1 as SGHTS and CDR2 as YDEGEE. CDR3 length: 12 amino acids. The V end was cut by 8 bases, the J end by 8 bases, with 14 bases between.

This chain links TRBV7-6 with TRBJ2-2; D is perhaps TRBD1 (5 bases). The V and J ends lost 5 bases and 5 bases respectively, with 6 bases between them. The germline CDR1 and CDR2 sequences are SGHVS and FNYEAQ. This CDR3 region has 12 residues. This chain's CDR3 is CASSPGTGELFF. The DNA of the CDR3 is TGTGCCAGCAGCCCAGGGACCGGGGAGCTGTTTTTT.

This clone has just a few counts. The rearrangement uses TRBV7-2 and TRBJ2-5, with a possible D match to TRBD2 (7 bases). The V end lost 5 bases, the J end lost 3 bases, and 16 bases lay between the germline ends. There are 15 residues in the CDR3. The germline V gene encodes CDR1 SGHTA and CDR2 FQGNSA. The CDR3 spells CASSESGAGEETQYF. CDR3 sequence (DNA): TGTGCCAGCAGCGAGTCAGGGGCGGGGGAAGAGACCCAGTACTTC.

V and J are TRBV6-2 or TRBV6-3 and TRBJ2-3; 9 bases are a match to TRBD2. There are 18 residues in the CDR3. Germline V CDR1 and CDR2: MNHEY, SVGEGT. V was clipped by 6 bases and J by 1 base; unmatched bases: 14. The CDR3 spells CASSAGVSGGVGTDTQYF. CDR3 coding DNA: TGTGCCAGCAGCGCCGGGGTTAGCGGGGGAGTGGGCACAGATACGCAGTATTTT.

CDR3 nucleotides: TGTGCCAGCAGCTTAGGTGTTTATGAGGGCTACACCTTC. Amino acids: CASSLGVYEGYTF. The chain uses TRBV11-2 and TRBJ1-2; D remains ambiguous. The V end was cut by 1 base, the J end by 8 bases, with 11 bases between. CDR3 length equals 13 residues. Germline loops: CDR1 SGHAT, CDR2 FQNNGV.

The chain couples TRBV5-1 to TRBJ2-3; D is perhaps TRBD2 (6 bases). The CDR3 is 15 residues long. Germline V gene data show CDR1 as SGHRS and CDR2 as YFSETQ. V lost 3 bases and J lost 2, with 13 bases in between. As DNA, the CDR3 is TGCGCCAGCAGCTCAAAGCGGGCCCTCACAGATACGCAGTATTTT. Amino acids: CASSSKRALTDTQYF.